Below, one TCR beta chain is given with its context. What it binds is unknown. Its ends do not fully match the called genes, so a read error is possible. The source of the sample is a study of blood T cells in healthy people across ages. Overall study: Capture via template switching afforded approximately one barcoded beta molecule per two T cells. Study-wide points: The percentage of naive T cells correlated strongly with TCR beta diversity. Among long-lived donors, naive CD4+ cells were more numerous and diversity higher than in aged donors.

The authors ran a second PCR of roughly 6 to 11 cycles using a sample-barcoded 5' primer and a J-beta primer mix. Each cDNA molecule received a tag from a template-switch adaptor that had 12 random nucleotides. TCRdb analysed the 5' RACE reads with MiXCR anew, one entry per CDR3 protein. Among 1.5 million to 2 million distinct CDR3 sequences listed, roughly 32% were seen once. CDR1 is SGHRS and CDR2 is YFSETQ in the germline V gene. CDR3 size: 15 residues. Specimen: blood. V gene TRBV5-1 combines with J gene TRBJ2-5, with D possibly TRBD2 on 6 matching bases. This clonotype originated in a woman aged 25 to 39 in good health. The CDR3 nucleotides read TGCGCCAACAGCCTCGCGGGGCCACTCCAAGAGACCCAGTACTTC. Translation: CANSLAGPLQETQYF.